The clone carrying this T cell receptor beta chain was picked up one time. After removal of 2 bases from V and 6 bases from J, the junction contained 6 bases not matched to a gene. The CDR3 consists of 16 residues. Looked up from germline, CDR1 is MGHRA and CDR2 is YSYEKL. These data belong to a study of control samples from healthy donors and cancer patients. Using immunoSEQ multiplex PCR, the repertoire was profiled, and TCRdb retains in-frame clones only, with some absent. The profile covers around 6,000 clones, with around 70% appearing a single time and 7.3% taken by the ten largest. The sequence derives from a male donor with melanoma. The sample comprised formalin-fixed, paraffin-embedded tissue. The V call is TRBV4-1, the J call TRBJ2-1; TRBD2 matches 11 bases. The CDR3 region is CASSQRFTSGGNEQFF. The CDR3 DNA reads TGCGCCAGCAGCCAAAGGTTTACTAGCGGGGGCAATGAGCAGTTCTTC.